The 8 T cell receptor beta chains below all came from one sample that was sequenced in a study of blood T cell repertoires in COVID-19. The data were produced by immunoSEQ multiplex PCR, yet TCRdb's version contains in-frame clones alone and is incomplete. The sample lists approximately 300,000 clones, more than 70% occurring once. The sequenced sample consisted of peripheral blood. These receptors were collected from a woman aged 45-65 years with acute or convalescent COVID-19.

The chain couples TRBV30 to TRBJ2-3, with D possibly being TRBD1 (5 bases). The CDR3 runs 14 residues. The V gene's germline CDR1 is GTSNPN and CDR2 SVGIG (reference sequence). The germline V and J ends were trimmed by 0 bases and 3 bases, with 10 bases remaining between them. CDR3 in amino acids: CAWSVRSGTDTQYF. CDR3 nucleotide sequence: TGTGCCTGGAGTGTACGGTCAGGGACAGATACGCAGTATTTT.

V usage is TRBV28 and J usage is TRBJ1-4, with a possible D match to TRBD1 (5 bases). The CDR3 runs 15 residues. Germline CDR1 and CDR2: MDHEN and SYDVKM. Trimming left V 4 bases short and J 0 bases short, with 9 bases between. CDR3 loop: CASSSGGATNEKLFF. The CDR3, as DNA: TGTGCCAGCAGTTCGGGGGGGGCAACTAATGAAAAACTGTTTTTT. The variable domain in full, with the rest retrieved from reference TRBV28 and TRBJ1-4, is DVKVTQSSRYLVKRTGEKVFLECVQDMDHENMFWYRQDPGLGLRLIYFSYDVKMKEKGDIPEGYSVSREKKERFSLILESASTNQTSMYLCASSSGGATNEKLFFGSGTQLSVL.

The chain combines TRBV9 with TRBJ2-7; 8 nucleotides agree with TRBD2. V shed 3 bases, J shed 2 bases, and the junction held 4 bases outside the gene matches. Germline CDR1 reads SGDLS; CDR2 reads YYNGEE. This CDR3 region has 14 residues. CDR3 nucleotides: TGTGCCAGCAGCGGTACTAGCGGAGCCTACGAGCAGTACGTC. Translated: CASSGTSGAYEQYV.

This rearrangement joins TRBV5-6 to TRBJ1-2, with D hard to call. Germline values: CDR1 SGHDT, CDR2 YYEEEE. The V gene lost 1 base and the J gene lost 2 bases, with 9 bases spanning the gap. CDR3 length equals 14 residues. The CDR3 spells CASSLRGPNYGYTF. The CDR3 DNA is TGTGCCAGCAGCTTGCGAGGGCCGAACTATGGCTACACCTTC.

J is TRBJ2-1 and V is TRBV10-3; 9 positions match TRBD2. The germline gives CDR1 ENHRY, CDR2 SYGVKD. This CDR3 region has 16 residues. V shed 2 bases and J 3 bases; nucleotides not matched to a gene: 5. The CDR3 region has the DNA TGTGCCATCAGTGAGAGTAATAGCGGGAGCTACAATGAGCAGTTCTTC. This gives the protein CAISESNSGSYNEQFF.

This clone is labeled as large. This sequence joins TRBV9 and TRBJ2-7, with TRBD2 as a possible D gene (5 bases). Germline V gene lookup returns CDR1 SGDLS and CDR2 YYNGEE. The CDR3 has 14 residues. The V gene lost 0 bases and the J gene lost 2 bases, with 9 bases spanning the gap. CDR3 in DNA: TGTGCCAGCAGCGTAGCCGGGAATCCCTACGAGCAGTACTTC. It is translated as CASSVAGNPYEQYF. Using reference TRBV9 and TRBJ2-7 for the parts outside the CDR3, the full variable domain is DSGVTQTPKHLITATGQRVTLRCSPRSGDLSVYWYQQSLDQGLQFLIQYYNGEERAKGNILERFSAQQFPDLHSELNLSSLELGDSALYFCASSVAGNPYEQYFGPGTRLTVT.

The chain carries TRBV2 and TRBJ2-2; 8 bases agree with TRBD1. Germline V gene lookup returns CDR1 SNHLY and CDR2 FYNNEI. The length of the CDR3 is 15 residues. J gave up 3 bases and V 3 bases, and 3 bases lay outside the gene matches. The CDR3 sequence is CASSDRQGYTGELFF. CDR3 coding DNA: TGTGCCAGCAGTGATCGACAGGGGTACACCGGGGAGCTGTTTTTT. The full variable domain, with the rest looked up from reference TRBV2 and TRBJ2-2, is EPEVTQTPSHQVTQMGQEVILRCVPISNHLYFYWYRQILGQKVEFLVSFYNNEISEKSEIFDDQFSVERPDGSNFTLKIRSTKLEDSAMYFCASSDRQGYTGELFFGEGSRLTVL.

The genes are TRBV9 and TRBJ2-3; a weak D match, TRBD1 (6 bases). V was shortened by 3 bases and J by 4 bases, with 15 bases between the two germline ends. The CDR3 loop spans 15 amino acids. Per germline, CDR1 SGDLS and CDR2 YYNGEE. The CDR3 spells CASSARDTHSDTQYF. The CDR3, as DNA: TGTGCCAGCAGCGCTCGGGACACTCATTCAGATACGCAGTATTTT.